This paragraph covers one T cell receptor beta chain sequence. No antigen is known for it. The data stem from a study of a mutant IDH1 vaccine in newly diagnosed glioma. Overall study context: The study started vaccination 4-6 weeks after radiotherapy alone, or with temozolomide cycles. Patients got radiotherapy, temozolomide, or both beforehand, and most got both. Treated patients showed a male proportion of approximately 62%, a female proportion of 37.5%, and a mean age of approximately 40 years.

Here immunoSEQ multiplex PCR was the method, and the copy in TCRdb shows in-frame clones only, minus some. The data show about 56,000 clones, with roughly four fifths seen just once and more than 3% held by the top ten. The sample's time point: week 47, end of study. In every dose of vaccine, 300 ug of mutant IDH1 20-mer peptide was given alongside topical imiquimod. The study enrolled donors with new WHO grade 3 or 4 IDH1-mutant, ATRX-lost astrocytomas. The TCR sequence derives from a woman aged 45-59 years with glioma. The specimen was PBMCs, collected from a glioma patient whose treatment included an IDH1 peptide vaccine.

Here the CDR3 reads CASSQTSNYGYTF. The CDR3 region has the DNA TGTGCCAGCAGCCAAACCTCTAACTATGGCTACACCTTC. V and J are TRBV25-1 and TRBJ1-2; no reliable D call. The V end lost 6 bases, the J end lost 0 bases, and 8 bases lay between the germline ends. Germline loops: CDR1 MGHDK, CDR2 SYGVNS. CDR3 length: 13 amino acids.